The rows below give T cell receptor beta chains drawn from one sample of a study of a mutant IDH1 vaccine in newly diagnosed glioma. Produced via immunoSEQ multiplex PCR; TCRdb's table is partial and in-frame only. The table has around 50,000 clones, 65% seen once. These receptors lack a known antigen. Sequencing was performed on peripheral blood mononuclear cells (PBMCs), taken from a glioma patient whose treatment included an IDH1 peptide vaccine. The receptors originated from a man aged 40-49 years with glioma. Some clones in this sample may be carry-over from other donors' samples. Each CDR3 is given with its conserved first and last residue. D genes are given only for firm matches. Some rows mark clone size as missing; the rest say once, few, many or name a class of expanded clone.

>TRBJ2-7|TRBD1|TRBV23-1|.
CASHRGGREQYF
TGCGCCAGCCATAGAGGGGGCAGGGAGCAGTACTTC
>TRBJ1-2|.|TRBV6-1|.
CASSEDRAGYTF
TGTGCCAGCAGTGAAGACAGGGCTGGCTACACCTTC
>TRBJ1-1|.|TRBV6-5|.
CASSRGFNAEAFF
TGTGCCAGCAGCCGAGGGTTTAACGCTGAAGCTTTCTTT
>TRBJ2-7|TRBD2|TRBV4-2|few
CASSQVGAGDLSYEQYF
TGTGCCAGCAGCCAAGTCGGAGCGGGGGACCTCTCCTACGAGCAGTACTTC
>TRBJ2-2|.|TRBV9|.
CASRTDTGELFF
TGTGCCAGCCGTACCGACACCGGGGAGCTGTTTTTT
>TRBJ2-5|.|TRBV5-4|.
CASSLGQGGTQYF
TGTGCCAGCAGCTTGGGACAGGGAGGGACCCAGTACTTC
>TRBJ1-2|.|TRBV2|.
CASSLRANYGYTF
TGTGCCAGCAGCCTACGGGCCAACTATGGCTACACCTTC
>TRBJ1-1|.|TRBV27|.
CASSRDNTEAFF
TGTGCCAGCAGTCGGGACAACACTGAAGCTTTCTTT
>TRBJ2-7|TRBD1|TRBV6-6|.
CASSFPRDRGNEQYF
TGTGCCAGCAGTTTTCCCCGGGACAGGGGAAACGAGCAGTACTTC
>TRBJ1-1|.|TRBV4-1|.
CASSQVAVLRFAFF
TGCGCCAGCAGCCAAGTGGCCGTGTTGAGGTTCGCTTTCTTT
>TRBJ2-2|.|TRBV6-5|.
CASSYRGTGELFF
TGTGCCAGCAGTTATCGGGGAACCGGGGAGCTGTTTTTT
>TRBJ1-2|TRBD1|TRBV27|.
CASSATGGFYGYTF
TGTGCCAGCAGTGCGACAGGGGGCTTCTATGGCTACACCTTC
>TRBJ2-6|.|TRBV14|.
CASSDGVYGSGANVLTF
TGTGCCAGCAGCGATGGGGTCTATGGTTCTGGGGCCAACGTCCTGACTTTC
>TRBJ1-5|TRBD1|TRBV6-1|.
CASRAGTGVYQPQHF
TGTGCCAGCAGAGCCGGGACAGGGGTTTACCAGCCCCAGCATTTT
>TRBJ1-1|.|TRBV29-1|few
CSVEFGQAFF
TGCAGTGTTGAATTCGGGCAAGCTTTCTTT
>TRBJ2-1|TRBD1|TRBV5-6|medium-sized
CASSQTGQGYSEQFF
TGTGCCAGCAGCCAAACGGGACAGGGCTACAGTGAGCAGTTCTTC
>TRBJ1-3|.|TRBV30|few
CAWSVGRAGNTIYF
TGTGCCTGGAGTGTAGGGAGGGCCGGAAACACCATATATTTT
>TRBJ1-2|.|TRBV15|.
CATSRDSGANYGYTF
TGTGCCACCAGCAGAGATAGTGGGGCCAACTATGGCTACACCTTC
>TRBJ1-3|.|TRBV7-8|.
CASSFGGGGNTIYF
TGTGCCAGCAGCTTCGGGGGCGGTGGAAACACCATATATTTT
>TRBJ1-1|.|TRBV18|.
CASSPTAPQGNTEAFF
TGTGCCAGCTCACCGACAGCTCCCCAGGGGAACACTGAAGCTTTCTTT
>TRBJ2-2|.|TRBV19|.
CASSNLISGTGELFF
TGTGCCAGTAGTAATCTCATCTCAGGGACCGGGGAGCTGTTTTTT
>TRBJ2-3|TRBD1|TRBV7-2|few
CASSLSPDRVRSTDTQYF
TGTGCCAGCAGCTTATCACCGGACAGGGTGAGGAGCACAGATACGCAGTATTTT
>TRBJ2-5|.|TRBV15|.
CATSRDQGGQETQYF
TGTGCCACCAGCAGAGATCAGGGGGGGCAAGAGACCCAGTACTTC
>TRBJ2-7|TRBD2|TRBV27|.
CASSSLAEVGEQYF
TGTGCCAGCAGTTCCCTAGCGGAGGTTGGAGAGCAGTACTTC
>TRBJ1-2|TRBD1|TRBV29-1|once
CSTRDRGLANYGYTF
TGCAGTACCCGGGACAGGGGTCTAGCTAACTATGGCTACACCTTC
>TRBJ2-3|TRBD2|TRBV14|.
CASSGRTSGGPSTDTQYF
TGTGCCAGCAGCGGCCGGACTAGCGGGGGGCCTAGCACAGATACGCAGTATTTT
>TRBJ2-3|TRBD2|TRBV10-3|few
CAIRDPSGGDTQYF
TGTGCCATCAGAGACCCTAGCGGGGGTGATACGCAGTATTTT
>TRBJ2-7|TRBD2|TRBV2|.
CASRTGGTSDSYEQYF
TGTGCCAGCAGGACCGGGGGGACTAGCGATTCCTACGAGCAGTACTTC
>TRBJ1-1|.|TRBV6-5|few
CASGAGVNTEAFF
TGTGCCAGCGGGGCAGGGGTGAACACTGAAGCTTTCTTT
>TRBJ2-7|.|TRBV6-5|few
CASSYWGVQYF
TGTGCCAGCAGTTACTGGGGGGTGCAGTACTTC
>TRBJ2-1|TRBD2|TRBV6-5|once
CASSLGGYEQFF
TGTGCCAGCAGCCTCGGGGGGTATGAGCAGTTCTTC
>TRBJ2-1|TRBD1|TRBV7-2|.
CASSARDRGYNEQFF
TGTGCCAGCAGCGCCCGGGACAGGGGCTACAATGAGCAGTTCTTC
>TRBJ1-5|.|TRBV19|few
CASSIDWAEYQPQHF
TGTGCCAGTAGTATAGATTGGGCCGAATATCAGCCCCAGCATTTT
>TRBJ2-3|.|TRBV5-1|.
CASSLGTARGTDTQYF
TGCGCCAGCAGCTTGGGGACAGCGAGGGGCACAGATACGCAGTATTTT
>TRBJ2-5|.|TRBV6-1|.
CASTGSFLKETQYF
TGTGCCAGCACAGGCAGCTTCTTAAAAGAGACCCAGTACTTC
>TRBJ1-6|.|TRBV10-1|.
CASSPDRGGSPLHF
TGCGCCAGCAGTCCAGACAGAGGAGGGTCACCCCTCCACTTT
>TRBJ2-2|.|TRBV4-1|few
CASSQEGRLGVGELFF
TGCGCCAGCAGCCAAGAAGGCAGGCTCGGGGTTGGGGAGCTGTTTTTT
>TRBJ2-5|.|TRBV19|.
CASAPGRTAYQETQYF
TGTGCCAGTGCTCCGGGACGAACGGCGTACCAAGAGACCCAGTACTTC
>TRBJ2-3|TRBD2|TRBV28|.
CASRSGGATDTQYF
TGTGCCAGCAGGAGCGGGGGGGCAACAGATACGCAGTATTTT
>TRBJ1-1|.|TRBV7-2|.
CASSLQGPLNTEAFF
TGTGCCAGCAGCTTACAGGGGCCCTTGAACACTGAAGCTTTCTTT
>TRBJ2-2|TRBD2|TRBV7-2|.
CASSLLAAGGGAGELFF
TGTGCCAGCAGCTTATTAGCAGCGGGGGGCGGGGCCGGGGAGCTGTTTTTT
>TRBJ2-3|.|TRBV7-3|few
CASSLTYTSTDTQYF
TGTGCCAGCAGCTTAACGTATACTAGCACAGATACGCAGTATTTT
>TRBJ2-3|TRBD2|TRBV7-2|.
CASSSPGLSPDTQYF
TGTGCCAGCAGCTCCCCGGGACTATCCCCCGATACGCAGTATTTT
>TRBJ1-1|.|TRBV15|few
CATSSSENTEAFF
TGTGCCACCAGCAGCAGTGAGAACACTGAAGCTTTCTTT
>TRBJ2-7|.|TRBV19|.
CASSISGDRTRDYEQYF
TGTGCCAGTAGTATTTCAGGAGACAGGACAAGAGACTACGAGCAGTACTTC
>TRBJ2-1|.|TRBV5-4|many
CASSSSSYNEQFF
TGTGCCAGCAGCTCGAGCTCCTACAATGAGCAGTTCTTC
>TRBJ2-2|.|TRBV6-4|.
CASSAASTGELFF
TGTGCCAGCAGTGCGGCGAGCACCGGGGAGCTGTTTTTT
>TRBJ2-5|.|TRBV30|once
CAWSYHRGETQYF
TGTGCCTGGAGTTATCACCGGGGGGAGACCCAGTACTTC
>TRBJ1-5|.|TRBV5-3|few
CARSLGQPFNQPQHF
TGTGCCAGAAGCTTGGGACAGCCTTTTAATCAGCCCCAGCATTTT
>TRBJ2-7|.|TRBV7-9|.
CASSLGDLYEQYF
TGTGCCAGCAGCTTAGGAGACTTATACGAGCAGTACTTC
>TRBJ2-2|.|TRBV6-6|.
CASSYSNTGELFF
TGTGCCAGCAGTTACTCCAACACCGGGGAGCTGTTTTTT
>TRBJ1-2|.|TRBV6-5|few
CASSAGGRGYTF
TGTGCCAGCAGTGCTGGGGGACGGGGCTACACCTTC
>TRBJ2-5|.|TRBV30|.
CAWSVKGHQETQYF
TGTGCCTGGAGTGTAAAGGGGCATCAAGAGACCCAGTACTTC
>TRBJ2-1|TRBD2|TRBV13|.
CASSPGTSGGRGNEQFF
TGTGCCAGCAGCCCCGGGACTAGCGGGGGTCGTGGCAATGAGCAGTTCTTC
>TRBJ1-1|TRBD1|TRBV7-8|.
CASSFYVSEGARGTEAFF
TGTGCCAGCAGCTTCTACGTTTCGGAGGGGGCGCGAGGCACTGAAGCTTTCTTT
>TRBJ1-5|TRBD1|TRBV7-2|.
CASSSGDRLGQAQHF
TGTGCCAGCAGCTCCGGGGACAGGCTTGGACAGGCCCAGCATTTT
>TRBJ1-2|.|TRBV2|.
CASRGAHGNYGYTF
TGTGCCAGCAGGGGAGCCCACGGGAACTATGGCTACACCTTC
>TRBJ2-5|.|TRBV5-1|.
CASSLGVAQETQYF
TGCGCCAGCAGCTTGGGGGTAGCCCAAGAGACCCAGTACTTC
>TRBJ1-5|.|TRBV30|few
CAWTAQLNGQPQHF
TGTGCCTGGACAGCTCAACTTAACGGTCAGCCCCAGCATTTT